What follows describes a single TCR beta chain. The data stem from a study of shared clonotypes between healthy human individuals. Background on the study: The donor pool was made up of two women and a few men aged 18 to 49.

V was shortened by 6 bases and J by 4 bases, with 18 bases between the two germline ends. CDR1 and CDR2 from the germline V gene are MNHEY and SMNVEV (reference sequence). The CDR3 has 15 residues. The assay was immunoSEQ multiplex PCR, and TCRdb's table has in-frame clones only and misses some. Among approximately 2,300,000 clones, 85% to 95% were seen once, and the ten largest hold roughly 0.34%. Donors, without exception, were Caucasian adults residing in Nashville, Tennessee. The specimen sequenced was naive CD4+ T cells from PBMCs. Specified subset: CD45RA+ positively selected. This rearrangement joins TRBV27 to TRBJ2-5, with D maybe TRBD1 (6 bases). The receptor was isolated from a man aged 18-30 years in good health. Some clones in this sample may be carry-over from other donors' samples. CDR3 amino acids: CASSERGSFAETQYF. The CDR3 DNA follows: TGTGCCAGCAGCGAAAGGGGGTCCTTTGCAGAGACCCAGTACTTC.